The present T cell receptor (beta chain) was sequenced within a study of cytomegalovirus exposure and HLA in healthy donors. Notes on the study in general: Analysis was carried out at a later point, and it linked a missense DCLRE1C variant to TCR beta V- and J-gene trimming.

A remark on this clone: Its antigen is still unknown.

The ends lost 6 bases at V and 4 bases at J; junction bases unmatched: 4. The CDR3 is made up of 14 amino acids. Germline V gene data show CDR1 as MDHEN and CDR2 as SYDVKM. This PCR relied on a set of 60 Vbeta primers and 13 Jbeta primers. The data were produced by immunoSEQ multiplex PCR, yet TCRdb's version contains in-frame clones alone and is incomplete. In the table there are 55,000 to 75,000 clones, around 74% of which are singletons. The source of this sequence is a woman in her twenties or thirties in good health and CMV-seropositive. The sequenced material came from PBMCs. This chain joins TRBV28 and TRBJ1-4; TRBD1 matches at 8 bases. CDR3 nucleotides: TGTGCCAGCAGGTTGACAGGGGTTAATGAAAAACTGTTTTTT. It encodes CASRLTGVNEKLFF.